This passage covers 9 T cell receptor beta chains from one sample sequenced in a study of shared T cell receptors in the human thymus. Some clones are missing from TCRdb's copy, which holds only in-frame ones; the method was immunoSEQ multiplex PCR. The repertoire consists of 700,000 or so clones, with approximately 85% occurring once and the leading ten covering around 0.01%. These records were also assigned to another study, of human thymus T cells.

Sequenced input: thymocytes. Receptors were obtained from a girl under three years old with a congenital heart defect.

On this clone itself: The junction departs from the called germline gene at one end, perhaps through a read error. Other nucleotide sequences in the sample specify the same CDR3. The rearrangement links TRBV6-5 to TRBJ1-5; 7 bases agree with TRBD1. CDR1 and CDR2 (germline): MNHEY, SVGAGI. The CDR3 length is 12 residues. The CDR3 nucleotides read TGCGCCAGCGGACAGGGCAATCAGCCCCAGCATTTT. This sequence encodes CASGQGNQPQHF.

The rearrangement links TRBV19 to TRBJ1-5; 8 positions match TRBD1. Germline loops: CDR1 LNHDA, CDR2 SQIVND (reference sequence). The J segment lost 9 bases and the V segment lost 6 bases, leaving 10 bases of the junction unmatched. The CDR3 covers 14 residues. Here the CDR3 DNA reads TGTGCCAGTAGAAGGGGACAGGAGACCTCGCCCCAGCATTTT. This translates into CASRRGQETSPQHF.

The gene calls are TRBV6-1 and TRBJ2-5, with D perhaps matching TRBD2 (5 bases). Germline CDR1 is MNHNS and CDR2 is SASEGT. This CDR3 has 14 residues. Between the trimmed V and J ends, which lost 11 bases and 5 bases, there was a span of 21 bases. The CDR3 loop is CAVRVAGLRETQYF. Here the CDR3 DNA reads TGTGCCGTAAGAGTCGCGGGCCTCCGTGAGACCCAGTACTTC.

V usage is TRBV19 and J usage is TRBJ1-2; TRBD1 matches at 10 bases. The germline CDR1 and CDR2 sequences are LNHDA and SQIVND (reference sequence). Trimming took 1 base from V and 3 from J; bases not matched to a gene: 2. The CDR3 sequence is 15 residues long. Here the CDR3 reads CASSIVTGGDYGYTF. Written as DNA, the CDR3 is TGTGCCAGTAGTATAGTGACAGGGGGCGACTATGGCTACACCTTC.

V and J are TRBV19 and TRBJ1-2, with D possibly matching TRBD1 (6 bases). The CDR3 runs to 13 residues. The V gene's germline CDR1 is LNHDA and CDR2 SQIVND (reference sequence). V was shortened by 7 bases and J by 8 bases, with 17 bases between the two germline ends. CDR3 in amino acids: CASTHGGAGGYTF. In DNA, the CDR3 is TGTGCCAGTACCCACGGGGGGGCAGGCGGCTACACCTTC.

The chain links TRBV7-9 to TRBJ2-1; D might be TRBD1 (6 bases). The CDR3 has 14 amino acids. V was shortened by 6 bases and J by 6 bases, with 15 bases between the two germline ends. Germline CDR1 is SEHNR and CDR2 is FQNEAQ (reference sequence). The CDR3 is CASRSDRPPNEQFF. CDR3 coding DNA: TGTGCCAGCAGATCTGACAGGCCGCCCAATGAGCAGTTCTTC.

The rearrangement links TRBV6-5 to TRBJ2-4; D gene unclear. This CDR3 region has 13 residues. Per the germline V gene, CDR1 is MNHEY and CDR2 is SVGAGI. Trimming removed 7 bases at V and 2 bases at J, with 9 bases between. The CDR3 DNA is TGTGCCAGCACAGCCAGGCCCAAAAACATTCAGTACTTC. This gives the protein CASTARPKNIQYF.

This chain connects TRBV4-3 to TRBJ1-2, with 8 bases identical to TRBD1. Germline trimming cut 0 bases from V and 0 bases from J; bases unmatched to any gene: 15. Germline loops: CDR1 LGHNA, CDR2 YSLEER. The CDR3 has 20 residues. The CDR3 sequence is CASSQEGGRGLPNSNYGYTF. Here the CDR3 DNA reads TGCGCCAGCAGCCAAGAAGGGGGCAGGGGGCTCCCTAATTCTAACTATGGCTACACCTTC.

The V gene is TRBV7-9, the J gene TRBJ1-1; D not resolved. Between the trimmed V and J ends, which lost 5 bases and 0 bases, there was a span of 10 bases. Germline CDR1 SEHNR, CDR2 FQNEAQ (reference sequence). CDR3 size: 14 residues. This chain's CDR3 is CASSLLGVNTEAFF. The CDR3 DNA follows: TGTGCCAGCAGCCTTTTGGGAGTGAACACTGAAGCTTTCTTT.